This T cell receptor (beta chain) emerged from a study of shared clonotypes between healthy human individuals. The CDR3 covers 16 residues. J gave up 7 bases and V 3 bases, and 10 bases lay outside the gene matches. Per the germline V gene, CDR1 is MNHEY and CDR2 is SMNVEV (reference sequence). The count of this clone is one. Its antigen remains unidentified. The study's findings and limits: Sampling was confined to blood; repertoires within tissues likely differ. Clonotype sharing among the donors was expected to vary with sequencing depth.

Here immunoSEQ multiplex PCR was the method, and the copy in TCRdb shows in-frame clones only, minus some. The table shows fewer than 400,000 clones, with around two thirds occurring only once. This TCR derives from a man under 40 in good health. The chain links TRBV27 to TRBJ1-5, with TRBD1 identical over 9 bases. Sequenced: memory CD4+ T cells sorted from blood. Stated subset: CD45RA-negative fraction. In DNA form, the CDR3 reads TGTGCCAGCAGTTTGAATGGACAGGGGATGTTCCAGCCCCAGCATTTT. Translating it yields CASSLNGQGMFQPQHF.